Listed below are T cell receptor beta chains from one sample, sequenced in a study of blood T cell repertoires in COVID-19. Assay used: immunoSEQ multiplex PCR; TCRdb lists only in-frame clones, some missing. The sample contains roughly 160,000 clones, just under 85% of which appear only once. The sequenced sample was peripheral blood. These receptors were collected from a woman aged 80 or over with COVID-19, enrolled during active disease. Each CDR3 is given with its conserved first and last residue. A D gene is named only where the DNA matches it firmly. Clone size appears in some rows only: once, few, many, or a class for an expanded clone.

clone_size,v_call,d_call,j_call,cdr3_nt,cdr3_aa
.,TRBV7-9,TRBD1,TRBJ1-2,TGTGCCAGCAGCCAGGGGGGTTTTGGTGGCTACACCTTC,CASSQGGFGGYTF
.,TRBV5-1,TRBD2,TRBJ2-1,TGCGCCAGCAGCCCTAGGACTAGGACGGGCGGAGAGCAGTTCTTC,CASSPRTRTGGEQFF
.,TRBV18,TRBD1,TRBJ2-1,TGTGCCAGCTCACCAGGACAGGGTGTGTACAATGAGCAGTTCTTC,CASSPGQGVYNEQFF
.,TRBV5-1,TRBD1,TRBJ1-2,TGCGCCAGCAGGAATGTACAGGGGAACTATGGCTACACCTTC,CASRNVQGNYGYTF
.,TRBV7-6,TRBD2,TRBJ2-1,TGTGCCAGCAGCTTAGGGGGGACTAGCGGGGTGAATGAGCAGTTCTTC,CASSLGGTSGVNEQFF
.,TRBV5-1,.,TRBJ1-5,TGCGCCAGCAGCGACCCCCCTTCGGGGCCCCAGCATTTT,CASSDPPSGPQHF
.,TRBV6-6,.,TRBJ1-2,TGTGCCAGCACCAAGAGCGAGGGAGCTGGCTTCTATGGCTACACCTTC,CASTKSEGAGFYGYTF
.,TRBV10-3,TRBD2,TRBJ2-5,TGTGCCATCGGGGGAGGGCCGGAGACCCAGTACTTC,CAIGGGPETQYF
few,TRBV3-1/TRBV3-2,TRBD1,TRBJ1-1,TGTGCCAGCTTAAGACCAGGGGGCTCGTGGACTGAAGCTTTCTTT,CASLRPGGSWTEAFF
.,TRBV19,.,TRBJ1-5,TGTGCCAGTAGTATAACTTCTGATCAGCCCCAGCATTTT,CASSITSDQPQHF
.,TRBV6-5,.,TRBJ2-2,TGTGCCAGCAGGGGGGCAGCGGTAGCCGGGGAGCTGTTTTTT,CASRGAAVAGELFF
.,TRBV6-5,TRBD1,TRBJ1-3,TGTGCCAGCACCGGGACAGGAGACTCTGGAAACACCATATATTTT,CASTGTGDSGNTIYF
.,TRBV3-1/TRBV3-2,.,TRBJ1-1,TGTGCCAGCAGCCACTCCAGCGGCAGAAACACTGAAGCTTTCTTT,CASSHSSGRNTEAFF
.,TRBV2,TRBD2,TRBJ2-1,TGTGCCAGCAGACGGACTAGCGGGGCCATTTTTTACAATGAGCAGTTCTTC,CASRRTSGAIFYNEQFF
.,TRBV10-3,.,TRBJ2-2,TGTGCCATCAGTGAGTGGCAGGGGAACACCGGGGAGCTGTTTTTT,CAISEWQGNTGELFF
.,TRBV5-1,.,TRBJ2-1,TGCGCCAGCAGCTTGAGTGCCGTCCCCGGGAATGAGCAGTTCTTC,CASSLSAVPGNEQFF
once,TRBV11-2,.,TRBJ1-4,TGTGCCAGCAGCGACCCCGGGACATCCAATGAAAAACTGTTTTTT,CASSDPGTSNEKLFF
once,TRBV29-1,.,TRBJ1-3,TGCAGCGTTGAAGAGGGGGCGAGGGACACCATATATTTT,CSVEEGARDTIYF
.,TRBV6-5,TRBD1,TRBJ2-7,TGTGCCAGCAGCTCGGGAGGGACAGGGGGCAAGCAGTACTTC,CASSSGGTGGKQYF
few,TRBV7-6,TRBD2,TRBJ2-1,TGTGCCAGCAGCGCGGGGGACGCCTACAATGAGCAGTTCTTC,CASSAGDAYNEQFF
.,TRBV27,TRBD1,TRBJ2-1,TGTGCCAGCAGTTCAACAGGGGGATGGGGCAATGAGCAGTTCTTC,CASSSTGGWGNEQFF
.,TRBV9,.,TRBJ2-7,TGTGCCAGCAGCCCGGCTGGGGTGACAGAGTACGAGCAGTACTTC,CASSPAGVTEYEQYF
.,TRBV6-5,TRBD1,TRBJ2-3,TGTGCCAGCAGTTTTGGGCCGAGACAGGGAAAGTATTTT,CASSFGPRQGKYF
.,TRBV5-1,TRBD1,TRBJ1-4,TGCGCCAGCAGCCTGTTGACAGGGATAAATGAAAAACTGTTTTTT,CASSLLTGINEKLFF
.,TRBV5-1,.,TRBJ1-1,TGCGCCAGCAGCTGGGGCAGGGGGAACACTGAAGCTTTCTTT,CASSWGRGNTEAFF
once,TRBV27,TRBD2,TRBJ2-6,TGTGCCAGCCAAAGACTAGCGGGCTACTCTGGGGCCAACGTCCTGACTTTC,CASQRLAGYSGANVLTF
.,TRBV5-1,TRBD2,TRBJ2-2,TGCGCCAGCCACCGAGGGACTAGCGGCTCCGGGGAGCTGTTTTTT,CASHRGTSGSGELFF
.,TRBV19,TRBD1,TRBJ2-4,TGTGCCAGTAGTACAACGACAGGGGTCAACATTCAGTACTTC,CASSTTTGVNIQYF
.,TRBV18,TRBD1,TRBJ1-1,TGTGCCAGCTCACCGGGACAGGGTTATGGAAACACTGAAGCTTTCTTT,CASSPGQGYGNTEAFF
.,TRBV6-5,.,TRBJ1-6,TGTGCCAGCAGTTATTTTGGGGACACCTCCCCCCCACCCCTCCACTTT,CASSYFGDTSPPPLHF
.,TRBV7-8,.,TRBJ1-6,TGTGCCAGCAGCGAAGGACAGCATAATTCACCCCTCCACTTT,CASSEGQHNSPLHF
few,TRBV4-1,TRBD2,TRBJ2-7,TGCGCCAGCAGCCAAGGTACTAGCGGGGCCTACGAGCAGTACTTC,CASSQGTSGAYEQYF
.,TRBV5-4,.,TRBJ1-6,TGTGCCAGCAGCTTGGATGGACAGCAATATAATTCACCCCTCCACTTT,CASSLDGQQYNSPLHF
.,TRBV3-1/TRBV3-2,.,TRBJ2-1,TGTGCCAGCAGCCCCAGACAGAAGGATAAGCAGTTCTTC,CASSPRQKDKQFF
.,TRBV19,TRBD2,TRBJ2-3,TGTGCCAGTAGTATAGGACTAGCGGGAGACGGGGGACCAGATACGCAGTATTTT,CASSIGLAGDGGPDTQYF
.,TRBV29-1,TRBD1,TRBJ1-1,TGCAGCGCCGGTGGGGACAGCCTCATGAACACTGAAGCTTTCTTT,CSAGGDSLMNTEAFF
.,TRBV29-1,.,TRBJ1-3,TGCAGCGTTGAAATGGGGGGAGACAGCTCTGGAAACACCATATATTTT,CSVEMGGDSSGNTIYF
few,TRBV6-5,TRBD1,TRBJ1-1,TGTGCCAGCATACCAGAAGGGGGCGTCGCTGAAGCTTTCTTT,CASIPEGGVAEAFF
.,TRBV19,.,TRBJ2-7,TGTGCCAGTAGTGACCGCGGGACGGTAACCTACGAGCAGTACTTC,CASSDRGTVTYEQYF
few,TRBV7-9,.,TRBJ1-4,TGTGCCAGCAGCTTAGACAGCTCAACTAATGAAAAACTGTTTTTT,CASSLDSSTNEKLFF
.,TRBV27,TRBD2,TRBJ2-6,TGTGCCAGCAGTCCATGGGTGTCCGGGGGAGGGTCTGGGGCCAACGTCCTGACTTTC,CASSPWVSGGGSGANVLTF
.,TRBV2,TRBD1,TRBJ1-4,TGTGCCAGTTCAGGGGGTACAACTAATGAAAAACTGTTTTTT,CASSGGTTNEKLFF
.,TRBV5-1,TRBD1,TRBJ2-5,TGCGCCAGCAGCGTGACAGGGGGGCGCCAAGAGACCCAGTACTTC,CASSVTGGRQETQYF
.,TRBV24-1,.,TRBJ1-5,TGTGCCACCTCAACGGGAGATCAGCCCCAGCATTTT,CATSTGDQPQHF
.,TRBV18,.,TRBJ1-2,TGTGCCAGCTCACCTGACAGGAACTATGGCTACACCTTC,CASSPDRNYGYTF
.,TRBV11-2,.,TRBJ2-2,TGTGCCAGCAGCTTAGACTGGACATACACCGGGGAGCTGTTTTTT,CASSLDWTYTGELFF
.,TRBV2,TRBD1,TRBJ2-7,TGTGCCAGCGGTGGCCAGGGGGCCTACGAGCAGTACTTC,CASGGQGAYEQYF
few,TRBV10-3,.,TRBJ2-1,TGTGCCATCAGTGCGGGTTGGGAGGATGAGCAGTTCTTC,CAISAGWEDEQFF
.,TRBV4-1,.,TRBJ2-6,TGCGCCAGCAGCCAAGAGGGGCAGGGCGCGATGGCCTCTGGGGCCAACGTCCTGACTTTC,CASSQEGQGAMASGANVLTF
.,TRBV7-8,TRBD2,TRBJ2-5,TGTGCCAGCAGCCCGGGCCGGGCTAGCGGAGAAGAGACCCAGTACTTC,CASSPGRASGEETQYF
.,TRBV5-1,.,TRBJ1-3,TGCGCCAGCAGCTCTGACAACTCTGGAAACACCATATATTTT,CASSSDNSGNTIYF
.,TRBV7-8,.,TRBJ1-1,TGTGCCAGCAGCTTAGACCCCAGCCGGCCAGGTCAGACTTTCTTT,CASSLDPSRPGQTFF